This TCR beta chain appears in the sequencing data of a study of blood T cells in healthy people across ages. Trimming took 8 bases from V and 4 from J, leaving 11 bases between them. CDR3 length: 12 residues. Together with a sample-barcoded 5' primer, a J-beta primer mix was included in a second PCR lasting about 6 to 11 cycles. A 12-random-nucleotide template-switch adaptor tagged each cDNA molecule. Each CDR3 protein is one row after TCRdb ran MiXCR on the 5' RACE reads. The sample carries approximately 780,000 distinct CDR3 sequences, roughly 24% recorded once. Only a few counts were recorded for this clonotype. Investigators took ten milliliters of peripheral blood from every donor. Another study also made use of these data, one on T cells of mothers and their children. That paper states: RNA extracted was entirely used for cDNA synthesis, about 1.6 ug per 15 ul.

Material for sequencing was blood. The chain is built from TRBV12-3 or TRBV12-4 and TRBJ2-5, with no clear D. This clonotype originated in a boy aged 10-17 years in good health. Here the CDR3 reads CASSDDAETQYF. CDR3 nucleotides: TGTGCCAGCTCAGACGATGCAGAGACCCAGTACTTC.